Sequencing of this TCR beta chain was carried out in a study of shared clonotypes between healthy human individuals. Turning to this clone: Its antigen is undetermined.

Each cell subset's genomic DNA was divided evenly among several immunoSEQ plates. Sequencing used immunoSEQ multiplex PCR; TCRdb keeps in-frame clones, though not all of them. The repertoire holds a few million clones, roughly 92% seen once, with around 0.14% in the top ten. Study results and caveats: Generation of non-shared clonotypes was less probable than generation of clonotypes shared by all four donors. Rarefaction demonstrated incomplete sorted-subset sequencing despite large depth.

The clonotype originates from a man aged 18 to 30 in good health. Sequenced sample: naive CD4+ T cells sorted from blood. The subset was: CD45RA+ positively selected.

The CDR3 DNA reads as TGTGCCAGCAGTGTGAAGCAGGGGGAGCATGGCTACACCTTC. It yields the protein CASSVKQGEHGYTF. V and J are TRBV2 and TRBJ1-2, with 7 bases identical to TRBD1. The CDR3 has 14 amino acids. The germline V gene encodes CDR1 SNHLY and CDR2 FYNNEI. The ends lost 4 bases at V and 6 bases at J; junction bases unmatched: 8.